Below, 5 T cell receptor beta chains from the same sample are listed, as sequenced in a study of regulatory T cells in long-lasting Graves disease (dated by TCRdb to about 2021). This sample's time point label indicates: newly diagnosed GD, antithyroid drugs for less than 3 months. For both TCR sequencing and RNA sequencing, RNA was extracted from PBMCs in TRIzol. The library was built by means of multiplex PCR. Data came from an Illumina HiSeq 4000. CDR3 regions were amplified by Arm-PCR with iRepertoire HTBI primers to construct TCR beta libraries. In-frame beta chains were kept once TCRdb had trimmed the public reads at Q25 with fastp and called clones with MiXCR. CDR3 protein sequences are deduplicated, and each keeps its most common genes and DNA. This sample gives over 300,000 distinct CDR3 sequences in total; 15% of them show up just once. Approximately 22% of the sample is taken by the ten largest.

This sample comprised peripheral blood mononuclear cells (PBMCs), obtained at new diagnosis, from a patient treated with antithyroid drugs. These receptors were obtained from a female donor with Graves disease.

This clonotype came up many times. The chain employs TRBV12-3 or TRBV12-4 and TRBJ1-5, with 8 nucleotides matching TRBD1. CDR3 length equals 18 residues. J was trimmed by 2 bases and V by 6 bases; bases with no gene match: 15. In DNA, the CDR3 is TGTGCCAGCAGACAGACAGGGGAAAGGGTCGAAGGCAATCAGCCCCAGCATTTT. Its protein product is CASRQTGERVEGNQPQHF.

This clonotype was counted ten times or more. V is TRBV3-1 and J is TRBJ1-1; D remains unclear. Germline CDR1 reads LGHDT; CDR2 reads YNNKEL (reference sequence). Trimming shortened V by 2 bases and J by 0 bases, and 7 bases separated the two germline ends. The CDR3 totals 14 residues. The CDR3 protein is CASSQFGVNTEAFF. CDR3 nucleotide sequence: TGTGCCAGCAGCCAATTCGGAGTGAACACTGAAGCTTTCTTT.

Details on this clonotype: This may be a read error: a much more frequent sequence differs by one nucleotide. The CDR3: CVSSFRGQGAGNTIYF. Here the CDR3 DNA reads TGCGTCAGCAGCTTCCGGGGACAGGGAGCTGGAAACACCATATATTTT. V is TRBV5-1 and J is TRBJ1-3; 9 bases match TRBD1. The CDR3 has 16 amino acids. Germline V gives CDR1 SGHRS, CDR2 YFSETQ.

The chain has TRBV5-5 and TRBJ2-7; D gene uncertain. The CDR3 has 11 residues. Trimming removed 3 bases from V and 7 bases from J, with 8 bases in between. The germline V gene encodes CDR1 SGHKS and CDR2 YYEKEE (reference sequence). The CDR3: CASSSMGEQYF. In DNA form, the CDR3 reads TGTGCCAGCAGCTCGATGGGGGAGCAGTACTTC.

This clonotype was seen many times. The chain links TRBV12-3 or TRBV12-4 to TRBJ2-3, with 8 bases matching TRBD1. J gave up 2 bases and V 5 bases, and 15 bases lay outside the gene matches. CDR3 length: 18 residues. CDR3 sequence reads: CASSPILGIQGATDTQYF. As DNA, the CDR3 is TGTGCCAGCAGTCCAATACTGGGAATCCAGGGGGCCACAGATACGCAGTATTTT.